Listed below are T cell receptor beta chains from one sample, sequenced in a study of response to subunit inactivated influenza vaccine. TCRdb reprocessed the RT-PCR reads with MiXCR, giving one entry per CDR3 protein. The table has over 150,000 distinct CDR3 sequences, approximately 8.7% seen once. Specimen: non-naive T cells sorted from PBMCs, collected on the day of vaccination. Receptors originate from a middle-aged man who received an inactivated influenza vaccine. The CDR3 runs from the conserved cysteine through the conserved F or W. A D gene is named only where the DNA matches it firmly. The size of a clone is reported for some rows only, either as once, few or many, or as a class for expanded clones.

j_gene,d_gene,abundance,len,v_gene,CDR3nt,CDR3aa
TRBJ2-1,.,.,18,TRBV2,TGTGCCAGCTTGTCGAGAGGCCGGGCGAAGAGCTCCTACAATGAGCAGTTCTTC,CASLSRGRAKSSYNEQFF
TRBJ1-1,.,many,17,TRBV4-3,TGCGCCAGCAGCCAATCAATCGGAGGGGGAGGGGGCACTGAAGCTTTCTTT,CASSQSIGGGGGTEAFF
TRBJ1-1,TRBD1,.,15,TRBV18,TGTGCCAGCTCAGCGAGACAGGGAGCGAACACTGAAGCTTTCTTT,CASSARQGANTEAFF
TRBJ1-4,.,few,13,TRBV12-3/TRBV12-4,TGTGCCAGCAGTTTAAGTGGGGTTGAAAAACTGTTTTTT,CASSLSGVEKLFF
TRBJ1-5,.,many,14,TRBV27,TGTGCCAGCAGTTTAACGAGGGGCAATCAGCCCCAGCATTTT,CASSLTRGNQPQHF
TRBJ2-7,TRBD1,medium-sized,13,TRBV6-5,TGTGCCAGCAGTTACACCGGGACAGGGTATCAGTACTTC,CASSYTGTGYQYF
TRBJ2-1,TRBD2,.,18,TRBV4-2,TGTGCCAGCAGCCGAGGGACTAGCGGGAGGAGGGGCCACAATGAGCAGTTCTTC,CASSRGTSGRRGHNEQFF
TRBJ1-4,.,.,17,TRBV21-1,TGTGCCAGCAGCAAAGACTCCGTCGAGTTCTTAAATGAAAAACTGTTTTTT,CASSKDSVEFLNEKLFF
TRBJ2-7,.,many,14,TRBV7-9,TGTGCCAGCAGCTTAGGTGCGCAGACCTACGAGCAGTACTTC,CASSLGAQTYEQYF
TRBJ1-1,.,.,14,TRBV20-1,TGCAGTGCTAGACCAGGCAGCTTGAACACTGAAGCTTTCTTT,CSARPGSLNTEAFF
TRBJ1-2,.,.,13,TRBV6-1,TGTGCCAGCAGTGCCACCAGGGAGGTCGGCTACACCTTC,CASSATREVGYTF
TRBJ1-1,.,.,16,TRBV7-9,TGTGCCAGCAGCTCCCTAAATGTGGGGCGCGGTACTGAAGCTTTCTTT,CASSSLNVGRGTEAFF
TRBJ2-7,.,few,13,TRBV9,TGTGCCAGCAGCGCCTCACCGGGGTACGAGCAGTACTTC,CASSASPGYEQYF
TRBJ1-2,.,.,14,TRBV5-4,TGTGCCAGCAGCCCTGTGGGACGGACCTATGGCTACACCTTC,CASSPVGRTYGYTF
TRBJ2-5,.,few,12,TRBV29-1,TGCAGCCACTCGGACTCCCCAGGGACCCAGTACTTC,CSHSDSPGTQYF
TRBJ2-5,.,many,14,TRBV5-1,TGCGCCAGCAGCTTGAACCAGGGTAGGGAGACCCAGTACTTC,CASSLNQGRETQYF
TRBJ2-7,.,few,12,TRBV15,TGTGCCACCAGCAGAGATGTCAGCGAGCAGTACTTC,CATSRDVSEQYF
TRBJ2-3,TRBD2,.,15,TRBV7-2,TGTGCCAGCGGGCTAGCGGGAGGGGGGGCAGATACGCAGTATTTT,CASGLAGGGADTQYF
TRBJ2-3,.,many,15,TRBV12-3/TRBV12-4,TGTGCCAGCAGTTGGACCGGGGCTAGCACAGATACGCAGTATTTT,CASSWTGASTDTQYF
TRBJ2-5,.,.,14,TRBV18,TGTGCCAGCTCACCGACCCAGGGGGGAGAGACCCAGTACTTC,CASSPTQGGETQYF
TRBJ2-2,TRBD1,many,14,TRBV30,TGTGCCTGGAAGACAGGGAATAACGCCGGGGAGCTGTTTTTT,CAWKTGNNAGELFF
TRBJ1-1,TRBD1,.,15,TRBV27,TGTGCCAGCAGTTCGCGACAGGGGTGGGACACTGAAGCTTTCTTT,CASSSRQGWDTEAFF
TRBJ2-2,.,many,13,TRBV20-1,TGCAGTGCTAGGCCGGACAACACCGGGGAGCTGTTTTTT,CSARPDNTGELFF
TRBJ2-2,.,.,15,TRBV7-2,TGTGCCAGCAGCTGGGACGCTGGGAACACCGGGGAGCTGTTTTTT,CASSWDAGNTGELFF
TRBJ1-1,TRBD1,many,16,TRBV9,TGTGCCAGCAGCGGACCATCAGGGGGCGTTGGCACTGAAGCTTTCTTT,CASSGPSGGVGTEAFF
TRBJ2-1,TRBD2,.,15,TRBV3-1,TGTGCCAGCAGCCAAGATTTAGCGGGAGACTATGAGCAGTTCTTC,CASSQDLAGDYEQFF
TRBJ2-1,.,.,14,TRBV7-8,TGTGCCAGCGGCCTTGGCGGTGACGTCAATGAGCAGTTCTTC,CASGLGGDVNEQFF
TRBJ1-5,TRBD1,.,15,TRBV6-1,TGTGCCAGCAGAGCGGACAGGGCGGTGAATCAGCCCCAGCATTTT,CASRADRAVNQPQHF
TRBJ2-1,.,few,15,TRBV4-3,TGCGCCAGCAGCCAAGACTCAGTCCCTTACAATGAGCAGTTCTTC,CASSQDSVPYNEQFF
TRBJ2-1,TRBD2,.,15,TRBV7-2,TGTGCCAGCAGCTCAGGCAGCGGGAGTCACAATGAGCAGTTCTTC,CASSSGSGSHNEQFF
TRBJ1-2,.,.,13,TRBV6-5,TGTGCCAGCAGTTACTCGAGGGGTTTCGGCTACACCTTC,CASSYSRGFGYTF
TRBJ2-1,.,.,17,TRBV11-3,TGTGCCAGCAGCTCCGCCGGTGCATCCCCAGGGAGGAATGAGCAGTTCTTC,CASSSAGASPGRNEQFF
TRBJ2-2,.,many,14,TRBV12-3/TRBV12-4,TGTGCCAGCAGTTTTGGAGGGGGCATGGGGGAGCTGTTTTTT,CASSFGGGMGELFF
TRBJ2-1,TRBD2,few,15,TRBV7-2,TGTGCCAGCAGACATCTTAGCGGGGGGCCCAATGAGCAGTTCTTC,CASRHLSGGPNEQFF
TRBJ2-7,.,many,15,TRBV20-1,TGCAGTGCCCCGGAGATGACTTCCCTCTCCTACGAGCAGTACTTC,CSAPEMTSLSYEQYF
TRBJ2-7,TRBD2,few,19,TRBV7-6,TGTGCCAGCAGCTCCAACCCCCTGGTTAGCGGGAGGAGCTCCTACGAGCAGTACTTC,CASSSNPLVSGRSSYEQYF
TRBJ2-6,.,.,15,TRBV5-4,TGTGCCAGCAGCCGGAGCAGTACGGGGGCCAACGTCCTGACTTTC,CASSRSSTGANVLTF